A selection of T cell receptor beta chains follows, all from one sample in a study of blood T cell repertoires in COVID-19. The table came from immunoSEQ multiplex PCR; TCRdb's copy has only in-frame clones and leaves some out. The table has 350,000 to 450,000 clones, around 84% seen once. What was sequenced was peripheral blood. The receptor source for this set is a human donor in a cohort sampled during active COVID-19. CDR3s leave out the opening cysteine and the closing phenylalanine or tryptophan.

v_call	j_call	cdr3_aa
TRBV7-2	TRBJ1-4	ASSPLGGGEKLF
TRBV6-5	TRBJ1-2	ASSFGGAYGYT
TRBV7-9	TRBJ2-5	ASSSFVLGVGETQY
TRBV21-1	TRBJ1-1	ASSMTPKEGANTEAF
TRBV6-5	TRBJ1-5	ASVAQGMSNQPQH
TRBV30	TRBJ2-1	AWKYGLAVNEQF
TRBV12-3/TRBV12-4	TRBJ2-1	ASSWDSYNEQF
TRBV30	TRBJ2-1	ARTQGSSSYNEQF
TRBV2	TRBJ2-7	ASLRGSAYEQY
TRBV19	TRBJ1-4	ASSPGGGIANEKLF
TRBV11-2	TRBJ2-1	ASSPRDAPTSGSIDEQF
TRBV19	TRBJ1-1	ASRYSLNTEAF
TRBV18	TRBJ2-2	ASSPRPAGGLYPINTGELF
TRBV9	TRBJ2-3	ASSATGQPSTDTQY
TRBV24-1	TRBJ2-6	ATSDSWGTGGLSGANVLT
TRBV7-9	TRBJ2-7	ASSTSGYEQY
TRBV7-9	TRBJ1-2	ASSLDVRAGGYT
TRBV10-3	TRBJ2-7	AMGGPTSYEQY
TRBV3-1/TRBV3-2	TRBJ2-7	ASSQGPLEQY
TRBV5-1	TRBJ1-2	ASSPRASGGYT
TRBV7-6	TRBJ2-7	ASSPIVGEWSYEQY
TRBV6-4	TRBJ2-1	ASSEPTNNREGTDEQF
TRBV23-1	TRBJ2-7	ASSQGENRSYEQY
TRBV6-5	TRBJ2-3	ASSPGLRIDTQY
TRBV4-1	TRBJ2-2	ASSHPTSSTGELF
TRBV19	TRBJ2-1	ASSVVGISYNEQF
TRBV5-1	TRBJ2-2	ASSLLVRGANTGELF
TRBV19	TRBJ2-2	ASSRTGGARAGELF
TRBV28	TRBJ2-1	ASSFAGTGSSYNEQF
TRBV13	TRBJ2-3	ASSYRGGGGTDTQY
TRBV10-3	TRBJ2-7	AISAQPGQGDEQY
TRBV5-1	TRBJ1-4	ASSGTGFGEKLF
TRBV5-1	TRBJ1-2	ASSLSQGGYGYT
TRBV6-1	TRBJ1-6	ASSESGYSNSPLH
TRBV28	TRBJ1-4	ASSLDRGNEKLF
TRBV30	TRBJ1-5	AWSPSGLGFSQPQH
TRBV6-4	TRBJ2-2	ASGQKDTGELF
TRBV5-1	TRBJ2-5	ASSLGAAETQY
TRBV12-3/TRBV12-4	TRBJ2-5	ASGRGFQETQY
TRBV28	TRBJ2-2	ASRDTGTGDKDGELF
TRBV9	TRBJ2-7	ASSMTSASYEQY
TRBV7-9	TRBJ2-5	ASSLRASGRALQETQY
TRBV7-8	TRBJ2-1	ASSLESPSATPNEQF
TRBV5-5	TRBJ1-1	ASSLAVRRDTEAF